The clone carrying this T cell receptor (beta chain) is medium-sized (0.01 to 0.1%) in the sample. What it binds is not known. The source of the sample is a study of early T cells in non-severe SARS-CoV-2 infection. Turning to the study itself: Alpha and beta chains were unpaired, from unsorted whole-blood bulk RNA. Whole-study findings and limits: Anti-spike CD8 responses were favored by VDJdb matching, which missed private and CD4 specificities.

V lost 5 bases and J lost 3; bases outside the gene matches: 14. CDR1 is SEHNR, CDR2 FQNEAQ, per germline (reference sequence). The CDR3 has 18 amino acids. Attachment of unique molecular identifiers was made to individual cDNA molecules. MiXCR was run by TCRdb on the 5' RACE reads, yielding one entry per CDR3 protein. Of tens of thousands of distinct CDR3 sequences listed, 4.6% are singletons. The chain carries TRBV7-9 and TRBJ2-1; TRBD2 aligns across 9 bases. This TCR derives from an adult who was a healthcare worker with PCR-confirmed SARS-CoV-2 infection or an uninfected control (not recorded which). The sequenced sample was whole blood, obtained at baseline. The CDR3 protein is CASSVYQGLATDYNEQFF. CDR3 DNA sequence: TGTGCCAGCAGCGTTTACCAGGGACTAGCCACTGACTACAATGAGCAGTTCTTC.